These T cell receptor beta chains were read from a single sample in a study of cytomegalovirus exposure and HLA in healthy donors. The repertoire was sequenced with immunoSEQ multiplex PCR; TCRdb's copy has only in-frame clones and lacks some. The profile covers roughly 250,000 clones, with around 87% appearing a single time and under 0.4% taken by the ten largest. Input material: PBMCs. These receptors were taken from a woman between 18 and 29 years old in good health and CMV-seronegative. The CDR3 runs from the conserved cysteine through the conserved F or W. A D gene is named only where the DNA matches it firmly. Expanded clones are given a class, and other clones once, few, many or no size at all.

J: TRBJ2-3; V: TRBV6-5; size: NA; D: NA; CDR3: CASSYDRFTDTQYF; DNA: TGTGCCAGCAGTTACGACAGGTTCACAGATACGCAGTATTTT
J: TRBJ1-1; V: TRBV4-3; size: once; D: NA; CDR3: CASSQDSTVYTEAFF; DNA: TGCGCCAGCAGCCAAGATAGTACGGTTTACACTGAAGCTTTCTTT
J: TRBJ1-6; V: TRBV5-1; size: NA; D: NA; CDR3: CASSLEWGGSPLHF; DNA: TGCGCCAGCAGCTTGGAGTGGGGGGGTTCACCCCTCCACTTT
J: TRBJ1-1; V: TRBV6-1; size: NA; D: NA; CDR3: CASNDRNEAFF; DNA: TGTGCCAGCAACGACAGGAACGAAGCTTTCTTT
J: TRBJ2-1; V: TRBV6-5; size: NA; D: NA; CDR3: CASSYGQTDSYNEQFF; DNA: TGTGCCAGCAGTTACGGGCAGACAGACTCCTACAATGAGCAGTTCTTC
J: TRBJ1-2; V: TRBV21-1; size: NA; D: NA; CDR3: CASSTQGQESYGYTF; DNA: TGTGCCAGCAGCACTCAAGGACAGGAGTCCTATGGCTACACCTTC
J: TRBJ1-5; V: TRBV2; size: NA; D: NA; CDR3: CASSEGRDSNQPQHF; DNA: TGTGCCAGCAGTGAGGGCAGGGATAGCAATCAGCCCCAGCATTTT
J: TRBJ1-4; V: TRBV30; size: NA; D: TRBD1; CDR3: CAWNGQANEKLFF; DNA: TGTGCCTGGAATGGACAGGCTAATGAAAAACTGTTTTTT
J: TRBJ2-1; V: TRBV5-8; size: NA; D: NA; CDR3: CASSFPRGRNEQFF; DNA: TGTGCCAGCAGCTTCCCGCGGGGGCGGAATGAGCAGTTCTTC
J: TRBJ1-5; V: TRBV7-6; size: NA; D: NA; CDR3: CASSLVAGMDQPQHF; DNA: TGTGCCAGCAGCTTAGTAGCAGGGATGGATCAGCCCCAGCATTTT